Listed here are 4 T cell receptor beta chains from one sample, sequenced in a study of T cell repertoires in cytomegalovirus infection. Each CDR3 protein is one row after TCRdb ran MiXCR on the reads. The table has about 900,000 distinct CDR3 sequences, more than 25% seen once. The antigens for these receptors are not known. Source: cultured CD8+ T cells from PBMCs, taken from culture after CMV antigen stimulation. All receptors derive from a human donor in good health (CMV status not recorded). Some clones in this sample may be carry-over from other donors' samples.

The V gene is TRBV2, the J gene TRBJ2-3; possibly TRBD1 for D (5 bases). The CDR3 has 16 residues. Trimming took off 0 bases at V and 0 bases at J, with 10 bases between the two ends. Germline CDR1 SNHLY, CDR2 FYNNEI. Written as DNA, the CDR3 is TGTGCCAGCAGTGAAGCGGGGCCAGAAAGCACAGATACGCAGTATTTT. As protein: CASSEAGPESTDTQYF.

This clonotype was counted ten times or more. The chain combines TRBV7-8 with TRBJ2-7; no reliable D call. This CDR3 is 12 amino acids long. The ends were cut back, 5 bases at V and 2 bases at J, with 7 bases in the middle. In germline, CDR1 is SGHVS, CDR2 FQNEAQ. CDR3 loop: CASSPSAYEQYV. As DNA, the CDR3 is TGTGCCAGCAGCCCGTCTGCCTACGAGCAGTACGTC.

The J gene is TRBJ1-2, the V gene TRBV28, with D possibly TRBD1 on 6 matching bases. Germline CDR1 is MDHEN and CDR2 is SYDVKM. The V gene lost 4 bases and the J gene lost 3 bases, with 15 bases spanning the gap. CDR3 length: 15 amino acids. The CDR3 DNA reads TGTGCCAGCAGTTCACCTAGGGGGAAGGACTATGGCTACACCTTC. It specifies CASSSPRGKDYGYTF.

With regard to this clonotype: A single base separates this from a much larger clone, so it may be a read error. CDR3 region: CASSPLQMNQPQHF. CDR3 DNA sequence: TGTGCCAGCAGTCCCTTACAGATGAATCAGCCCCAGCATTTT. This chain joins TRBV28 and TRBJ1-5; D is uncertain. The CDR3 loop spans 14 amino acids. V was pared by 5 bases and J by 4 bases, with 12 bases between. Germline lookup yields CDR1 MDHEN and CDR2 SYDVKM.